One and the same sample provided the 23 T cell receptor beta chains below, sequenced in a study of CXCR3-negative and CXCR3-positive naive CD8 T cells. UMI-labeled TRB cDNA libraries were prepared by 5' RACE. TCRdb reprocessed the 5' RACE reads, keeping one entry per CDR3 protein, no DNA. Recorded for this sample: 65,000 to 75,000 distinct CDR3 sequences. Sequenced sample: naive CXCR3- CD8+ T cells from blood. Regarding subset: CD45RO-CCR7+CD27+CD95- naive CD8+ T cells lacking CXCR3 (TNR3-). All receptors come from a human donor in good health. Some clones in this sample may be carry-over from other donors' samples.

The V gene is TRBV5-5, the J gene TRBJ2-7; TCRdb designates TRBD2, a call that cannot be tested without DNA. CDR1 is SGHKS and CDR2 is YYEKEE in the germline V gene (reference sequence). The CDR3 runs to 18 residues. This chain's CDR3 is CASSLEWGGPVSGYEQYF.

The chain couples TRBV20-1 to TRBJ2-7; the TCRdb call, TRBD1, lacks DNA for checking. The CDR3 sequence is 17 residues long. Germline V gene sequence: CDR1 DFQATT, CDR2 SNEGSKA (reference sequence). This CDR3 is CSARPRAAGGNSYEQYF.

The rearrangement links TRBV29-1 to TRBJ1-1; TCRdb reports TRBD1, a call that lacks DNA to check it against. The V gene's germline CDR1 is SQVTM and CDR2 ANQGSEA. The CDR3 extends over 14 amino acids. CDR3 protein: CSVWGRGQNTEAFF.

The gene calls are TRBV7-8 and TRBJ2-3; TCRdb picks TRBD1, but there is no DNA to check that call. CDR3 length: 16 residues. CDR1 is SGHVS and CDR2 is FQNEAQ in the germline V gene. The CDR3 reads CASSQETGRGTDTQYF.

The rearrangement uses TRBV13 and TRBJ2-7; as DNA is missing, the TRBD1 call by TCRdb cannot be tested. Per germline, CDR1 PRHDT and CDR2 FYEKMQ (reference sequence). The CDR3 is 13 residues long. The CDR3 reads CASSLYRGREQYF.

V and J are TRBV5-1 and TRBJ2-5; TCRdb reports TRBD1, a call that lacks DNA to check it against. CDR1 is SGHRS and CDR2 is YFSETQ in the germline V gene. The CDR3 consists of 14 residues. The CDR3: CASSQWTGQETQYF.

The chain has TRBV9 and TRBJ2-7; TCRdb's D call, TRBD1, is unchecked because there is no DNA. Germline V gives CDR1 SGDLS, CDR2 YYNGEE. The CDR3 is made up of 17 amino acids. CDR3 protein: CASSVGSLGQGGSAQYF.

V is TRBV12-3 or TRBV12-4 and J is TRBJ2-7. This CDR3 is built from 15 residues. CDR3 sequence reads: CASSLGLTNSYEQYF.

The chain combines TRBV12-3 or TRBV12-4 with TRBJ2-4; the D call of TRBD1 rests on TCRdb alone, since no DNA is present to check it. This CDR3 spans 19 amino acids. The CDR3 loop is CASSLAPTFPPPAKNIQYF.

J is TRBJ2-2 and V is TRBV23-1; TCRdb reports TRBD1, a call that lacks DNA to check it against. TRBV23-1 is given ORF status, its function remaining uncertain. The CDR3 is 17 amino acids. This CDR3 is CASSRQGPRGVTGELFF.

This sequence joins TRBV7-8 and TRBJ2-7; absent DNA, TCRdb's TRBD1 call cannot be checked. CDR3 length: 16 residues. CDR1 SGHVS and CDR2 FQNEAQ come from the germline V gene. Here the CDR3 reads CASSLARSPGGYEQYF.

The chain carries TRBV27 and TRBJ2-7; TCRdb lists TRBD2, though no DNA is available to test this call. CDR3 length: 13 amino acids. The germline gives CDR1 MNHEY, CDR2 SMNVEV (reference sequence). The CDR3 here is CASSWGLDGEQYF.

The CDR3 reads CSVVSGNTIYF. This rearrangement joins TRBV29-1 to TRBJ1-3. Germline lookup yields CDR1 SQVTM and CDR2 ANQGSEA. The CDR3 sequence is 11 residues long.

V usage is TRBV5-1 and J usage is TRBJ2-3; TCRdb names TRBD1, which stays unverified in the absence of DNA. The CDR3 spans 17 residues. The germline V gene encodes CDR1 SGHRS and CDR2 YFSETQ. This chain's CDR3 is CASSLGSDRLSTDTQYF.

This chain links TRBV19 with TRBJ2-5; TCRdb lists TRBD2, though no DNA is available to test this call. This CDR3 region has 13 residues. Per germline, CDR1 LNHDA and CDR2 SQIVND (reference sequence). The CDR3 loop is CASSIEPAETQYF.

V gene TRBV10-3 combines with J gene TRBJ2-7; TCRdb calls TRBD2, which cannot be checked without DNA. There are 16 residues in the CDR3. Germline values: CDR1 ENHRY, CDR2 SYGVKD. Here the CDR3 reads CAISDPGLAGAYEQYF.

The rearrangement uses TRBV28 and TRBJ2-1. The CDR3 extends over 17 amino acids. Germline CDR1 and CDR2: MDHEN and SYDVKM. CDR3 amino acids: CASSLWAEIDSHNEQFF.

This chain uses TRBV20-1 with TRBJ2-5; TCRdb calls TRBD2, which cannot be checked without DNA. The V gene's germline CDR1 is DFQATT and CDR2 SNEGSKA (reference sequence). The CDR3 is made up of 18 amino acids. CDR3 in amino acids: CSQMLPGLAGGPAETQYF.

The chain has TRBV5-5 and TRBJ2-3; TCRdb names TRBD2, which stays unverified in the absence of DNA. The CDR3 spans 15 residues. Germline values: CDR1 SGHKS, CDR2 YYEKEE (reference sequence). CDR3 amino acids: CASSLAQREADTQYF. Complete variable domain (other parts from reference TRBV5-5 and TRBJ2-3): DAGVTQSPTHLIKTRGQQVTLRCSPISGHKSVSWYQQVLGQGPQFIFQYYEKEERGRGNFPDRFSARQFPNYSSELNVNALLLGDSALYLCASSLAQREADTQYFGPGTRLTVL.

The chain carries TRBV18 and TRBJ2-2; TCRdb selects TRBD1, and the lack of DNA leaves this call unchecked. The CDR3 covers 15 residues. CDR1 and CDR2 from the germline V gene are KGHSH and LQKENI. The CDR3 sequence: CASSHLGRDTGELFF.

The V and J genes are TRBV15 and TRBJ1-2; with no DNA, the TCRdb D assignment of TRBD1 cannot be verified. CDR1 and CDR2 from the germline V gene are LNHNV and YYDKDF (reference sequence). This CDR3 has 16 amino acids. The CDR3 sequence: CATTEDRNEANYGYTF.

The V and J genes are TRBV9 and TRBJ2-1; TCRdb calls TRBD1, which cannot be checked without DNA. Germline CDR1 is SGDLS and CDR2 is YYNGEE. The CDR3 length is 14 residues. The CDR3 is CASSPGGGDNEQFF.

The chain joins TRBV5-1 to TRBJ1-1. Germline V gives CDR1 SGHRS, CDR2 YFSETQ. The CDR3 consists of 15 residues. This CDR3 reads CASSLEIPRIHEAFF.